The clone carrying this T cell receptor beta chain has only one observation. Its antigen is not identified. The data were obtained in a study of T cell responses to AZD1222 COVID-19 vaccine. Regarding the study as a whole: AZD1222 recipients seropositive at baseline numbered only six or seven. Donors were mostly white British, more females; clonal diversity possibly underestimated.

The CDR3 totals 14 residues. CDR1 is LNHDA and CDR2 is SQIVND in the germline V gene (reference sequence). V lost 7 bases and J lost 2, with 14 bases in between. Method: immunoSEQ multiplex PCR; TCRdb's copy keeps in-frame clones and lacks some. This sample has around 140,000 clones, with around 92% found just once. The sample consisted of peripheral blood, taken 28 days after the second AZD1222 dose. The clonotype originates from an adult who received the AZD1222 COVID-19 vaccine. V and J are TRBV19 and TRBJ2-5; D uncertain. As DNA, the CDR3 is TGTGCCAGTATGGGGTACGGTGGACAAGAGACCCAGTACTTC. Encoded protein: CASMGYGGQETQYF.